Below are 26 T cell receptor beta chains sequenced from a single sample in a study of T-cell reconstitution after alpha-beta-depleted transplantation in children. The TCRbeta library incorporated unique molecular identifiers. TCRdb fed the PCR reads into MiXCR, producing one record per CDR3 protein. Among roughly 170,000 distinct CDR3 sequences, more than 6.5% were seen once, and the ten largest hold about 2.9%. The sample in question was PBMCs from the stem cell graft donor, obtained from the stem cell graft. Receptors were obtained from a human donor who donated a stem cell graft to a child with Wiskott-Aldrich syndrome.

The rearrangement uses TRBV4-3 and TRBJ1-4; the D gene is possibly TRBD1 (5 bases). V was trimmed by 0 bases and J by 3 bases, leaving 8 bases between them. Germline CDR1 and CDR2: LGHNA and YSLEER. This CDR3 has 15 amino acids. The CDR3 DNA is TGCGCCAGCAGCCAAGATGGGACGGCTAATGAAAAACTGTTTTTT. Translating it yields CASSQDGTANEKLFF.

This clonotype was seen ten or more times. The chain combines TRBV20-1 with TRBJ2-1; the D gene is possibly TRBD2 (5 bases). Per the germline V gene, CDR1 is DFQATT and CDR2 is SNEGSKA (reference sequence). The V end lost 4 bases, the J end lost 4 bases, and 11 bases lay between the germline ends. CDR3 length: 13 amino acids. The CDR3 DNA reads TGCAGTGCTATCCCCGGGAAGTACAATGAGCAGTTCTTC. It is translated as CSAIPGKYNEQFF.

This clonotype was recorded a few times. The V call is TRBV20-1, the J call TRBJ1-1; D is perhaps TRBD1 (5 bases). Germline V lookup: CDR1 DFQATT, CDR2 SNEGSKA (reference sequence). The V end lost 1 base, the J end lost 1 base, and 10 bases lay between the germline ends. The CDR3 totals 14 residues. The CDR3 reads CSARVYDRNTEAFF. In nucleotides, the CDR3 is TGCAGTGCTAGAGTTTATGACAGGAACACTGAAGCTTTCTTT.

This clonotype was seen at least ten times. The chain combines TRBV12-3 or TRBV12-4 with TRBJ1-6, with 8 nucleotides matching TRBD1. Trimming cost V 7 bases and J 4 bases; bases outside gene matches: 3. CDR3 length: 14 amino acids. CDR3 DNA sequence: TGTGCCAGCAAAGGACAGGGTTATAATTCACCCCTCCACTTT. Protein product: CASKGQGYNSPLHF.

In this sample, this clonotype turned up many times. The J gene is TRBJ2-5, the V gene TRBV21-1. TRBV21-1 is assigned pseudogene status. This CDR3 has 13 amino acids. CDR3 region: CASSKGPQETQYF. In nucleotides, the CDR3 is TGTGCCAGCAGCAAAGGACCTCAAGAGACCCAGTACTTC.

This clonotype was detected ten times or more. The V and J genes are TRBV12-3 or TRBV12-4 and TRBJ2-7; D may be TRBD2 (6 bases). The CDR3 has 15 residues. The V end was cut by 1 base, the J end by 0 bases, with 10 bases between. The CDR3 region is CASSLEAGSSYEQYF. The CDR3 DNA sequence: TGTGCCAGCAGTTTAGAGGCGGGGAGCTCCTACGAGCAGTACTTC.

This clonotype showed up many times. The CDR3 spells CASSLDWAGGTGELFF. The CDR3, as DNA: TGTGCCAGCAGCTTAGACTGGGCAGGGGGCACCGGGGAGCTGTTTTTT. The chain couples TRBV7-8 to TRBJ2-2; 7 bases match TRBD1. The CDR3 runs 16 residues. The V gene's germline CDR1 is SGHVS and CDR2 FQNEAQ. Unmatched junction bases numbered 6, after V lost 1 base and J lost 4 bases.

This clonotype was recorded at least ten times. This chain uses TRBV30 with TRBJ1-2; 8 bases fit TRBD1. V was clipped by 0 bases and J by 3 bases; unmatched bases: 3. This CDR3 has 14 amino acids. The V gene's germline CDR1 is GTSNPN and CDR2 SVGIG (reference sequence). CDR3 nucleotides: TGTGCCTGGAGTGTACCAGGGGGCTACTATGGCTACACCTTC. Its translation is CAWSVPGGYYGYTF.

This clonotype was counted ten times or more. The chain carries TRBV29-1 and TRBJ2-7; 8 bases match TRBD1. Germline V gene lookup returns CDR1 SQVTM and CDR2 ANQGSEA. V was clipped by 6 bases and J by 3 bases; unmatched bases: 10. The CDR3 is 14 amino acids. This CDR3 reads CSVVGSGTGYEQYF. The CDR3 DNA follows: TGCAGCGTGGTTGGATCCGGGACAGGCTACGAGCAGTACTTC.

This clonotype was counted at least ten times. This chain links TRBV12-3 or TRBV12-4 with TRBJ1-5, with D unclear. The CDR3 is 14 residues long. Trimming pared 1 base from V and 1 base from J, leaving 5 bases between. For the CDR3, the DNA is TGTGCCAGCAGTTTAGGCAAGAGCAATCAGCCCCAGCATTTT. Translation: CASSLGKSNQPQHF.

As for this clonotype: Just one base apart from a much larger clone, this may be a read error. The chain recombines TRBV28 with TRBJ1-2; D remains unclear. Germline V gives CDR1 MDHEN, CDR2 SYDVKM. The CDR3 runs 12 residues. The CDR3 loop is CASSWISSGYIF. As DNA, the CDR3 is TGTGCCAGCAGTTGGATTTCCAGCGGCTACATCTTC.

This clonotype was seen ten or more times. In DNA form, the CDR3 reads TGTGCCAGCAGTTACCGTATGTTGAACACTGAAGCTTTCTTT. Protein sequence: CASSYRMLNTEAFF. The gene calls are TRBV6-5 and TRBJ1-1; D not certain. This CDR3 region has 14 residues. The ends were cut back, 2 bases at V and 0 bases at J, with 7 bases in the middle. Germline values: CDR1 MNHEY, CDR2 SVGAGI.

This clonotype was seen at least ten times. The chain has TRBV12-3 or TRBV12-4 and TRBJ2-2; D may be TRBD2 (7 bases). There are 17 residues in the CDR3. Between the trimmed V and J ends, which lost 6 bases and 2 bases, there was a span of 19 bases. CDR3 amino acids: CASRARGGRFNTGELFF. The DNA of the CDR3 is TGTGCCAGCAGGGCAAGGGGGGGACGGTTTAACACCGGGGAGCTGTTTTTT.

The gene calls are TRBV7-9 and TRBJ2-5, with 10 nucleotides matching TRBD2. After removal of 1 base from V and 4 bases from J, the junction contained 6 bases not matched to a gene. Germline V gene data show CDR1 as SEHNR and CDR2 as FQNEAQ (reference sequence). This CDR3 comprises 16 residues. The CDR3 bases are TGTGCCAGCAGCTTAGGATTAGCGGGAGGTACAGAGACCCAGTACTTC. Protein: CASSLGLAGGTETQYF.

In its sample, this clonotype was seen many times. The V gene is TRBV9, the J gene TRBJ2-1; TRBD2 matches 9 bases. The CDR3 runs 15 residues. V shed 4 bases, J shed 3 bases, and the junction held 5 bases outside the gene matches. Looked up from germline, CDR1 is SGDLS and CDR2 is YYNGEE. The CDR3 protein is CASSPGLALYNEQFF. CDR3 in DNA: TGTGCCAGCAGCCCCGGACTAGCGCTCTACAATGAGCAGTTCTTC.

This rearrangement joins TRBV6-2 or TRBV6-3 to TRBJ2-3, with D perhaps TRBD2 (5 bases). This CDR3 is built from 13 residues. Germline V gives CDR1 MNHEY, CDR2 SVGEGT. Trimming removed 5 bases at V and 4 bases at J, with 10 bases between. The CDR3 region has the DNA TGTGCCAGCAGTCCGGACTTCCCAGATACGCAGTATTTT. It is translated as CASSPDFPDTQYF.

This clonotype has a count of ten or more. V usage is TRBV7-6 and J usage is TRBJ2-7, with unresolved D. CDR3 size: 13 residues. Germline loops: CDR1 SGHVS, CDR2 FNYEAQ. Trimming shortened V by 4 bases and J by 2 bases, and 9 bases separated the two germline ends. The CDR3 sequence: CASSSTEPYEQYF. CDR3 nucleotide sequence: TGTGCCAGCAGCTCTACTGAACCCTACGAGCAGTACTTC. Supplemented by reference TRBV7-6 and TRBJ2-7, the full variable domain reads GAGVSQSPRYKVTKRGQDVALRCDPISGHVSLYWYRQALGQGPEFLTYFNYEAQQDKSGLPNDRFSAERPEGSISTLTIQRTEQRDSAMYRCASSSTEPYEQYFGPGTRLTVT.

This clonotype occurred a few times. The CDR3 sequence is CASSLVGGADTGELFF. CDR3 sequence (DNA): TGTGCCAGCAGCTTGGTCGGGGGGGCAGACACCGGGGAGCTGTTTTTT. The chain couples TRBV5-5 to TRBJ2-2, with 8 bases aligning to TRBD2. CDR1 and CDR2 from the germline V gene are SGHKS and YYEKEE (reference sequence). The J segment lost 3 bases and the V segment lost 0 bases, leaving 4 bases of the junction unmatched. CDR3 length: 16 residues.

This clonotype was found many times. The chain carries TRBV20-1 and TRBJ1-1; D uncertain. This CDR3 has 13 residues. The V end was cut by 0 bases, the J end by 3 bases, with 8 bases between. Germline-derived CDR1 and CDR2 are DFQATT and SNEGSKA (reference sequence). The CDR3 bases are TGCAGTGCTAGAGATACGGGTCACACTGAAGCTTTCTTT. Residues: CSARDTGHTEAFF.

This clonotype appeared a few times. The chain combines TRBV5-1 with TRBJ2-2; D may correspond to TRBD1 or TRBD2 (6 bases each). The V gene lost 4 bases and the J gene lost 5 bases, with 12 bases spanning the gap. The CDR3 runs 14 residues. Germline CDR1 reads SGHRS; CDR2 reads YFSETQ. The CDR3 region is CASSTGTPTGELFF. In DNA, the CDR3 is TGCGCCAGCAGCACAGGGACTCCTACCGGGGAGCTGTTTTTT.

This clonotype was observed many times. The V and J genes are TRBV13 and TRBJ1-1; D is uncertain. With 4 bases removed from V and 1 base from J, the gap between germline ends came to 10 bases. The CDR3 has 14 residues. CDR1 and CDR2 (germline): PRHDT, FYEKMQ (reference sequence). The CDR3 DNA is TGTGCCAGCAGCTCCCCGACAAAGAACACTGAAGCTTTCTTT. Protein product: CASSSPTKNTEAFF.

Notes on this clonotype: The junction departs from germline at one end; a sequencing error may be responsible. The chain is built from TRBV7-2 and TRBJ2-7; 9 nucleotides match TRBD1. This CDR3 is built from 14 residues. Per the germline V gene, CDR1 is SGHTA and CDR2 is FQGNSA. DNA for the CDR3: TGTGCCAGCAGCGCCCACAGGGGGCGAAGCGAGGAGTACTTC. This translates into CASSAHRGRSEEYF. The whole variable domain, remainder taken from reference TRBV7-2 and TRBJ2-7, is GAGVSQSPSNKVTEKGKDVELRCDPISGHTALYWYRQSLGQGLEFLIYFQGNSAPDKSGLPSDRFSAERTGGSVSTLTIQRTQQEDSAVYLCASSAHRGRSEEYFGPGTRLTVT.

With respect to this clonotype: This could be a read error, since a much larger clone is one nucleotide away. This chain links TRBV14 with TRBJ2-1, with 8 bases identical to TRBD1. Germline CDR1 reads SGHDN; CDR2 reads FVKESK. This CDR3 has 15 amino acids. V lost 6 bases to trimming and J lost 2 bases; unmatched junction nucleotides: 6. The CDR3 bases are TGTGCCAGCAGTCGGGACAGGAGGACCTACAATGAGCAGTTCTTC. It is translated as CASSRDRRTYNEQFF.

At least ten counts were recorded for this clonotype. The rearrangement uses TRBV2 and TRBJ2-1, with D unclear. The CDR3 loop spans 11 amino acids. With 2 bases removed from V and 8 bases from J, the gap between germline ends came to 4 bases. Germline CDR1 reads SNHLY; CDR2 reads FYNNEI. CDR3 DNA sequence: TGTGCCAGCAGTGAACTGCATGAGCAGTTCTTC. This codes for CASSELHEQFF.

This clonotype was seen at least ten times. This chain connects TRBV5-1 to TRBJ2-5; D remains ambiguous. Germline CDR1 is SGHRS and CDR2 is YFSETQ. V was shortened by 3 bases and J by 5 bases, with 11 bases between the two germline ends. This CDR3 comprises 13 residues. The CDR3 here is CASSWVGAETQYF. The CDR3 bases are TGCGCCAGCAGCTGGGTGGGTGCGGAGACCCAGTACTTC.

This clonotype was recorded at least ten times. The V gene is TRBV5-1, the J gene TRBJ1-2; D may be TRBD1 (5 bases). Germline CDR1 reads SGHRS; CDR2 reads YFSETQ. This CDR3 comprises 16 residues. Trimming stripped 0 bases from V and 5 bases from J, with 17 bases between. The CDR3 spells CASSLGDRFLEYGYTF. CDR3 DNA sequence: TGCGCCAGCAGCTTGGGGGACCGCTTTTTAGAATATGGCTACACCTTC.